This T cell receptor (beta chain) was recovered during a study of OX40 agonist ivuxolimab in advanced cancers. Study-wide context: Patients received intravenous ivuxolimab every 2 weeks at 0.01 to 10 mg/kg.

Study observations and caveats: Both CD4+ and CD8+ T cell populations in blood had undergone clonal expansion by week 6 at 0.1 to 3.0 mg/kg. Low normalized T-cell clonal expansion was additionally recorded for some nonresponders.

This CDR3 has 15 residues. V lost 3 bases and J lost 8; bases outside the gene matches: 10. CDR1 SGHVS and CDR2 FQNEAQ come from the germline V gene. Libraries were prepared by immunoSEQ multiplex PCR; TCRdb keeps only in-frame clonotypes and omits some of them. This table holds 55,000 to 80,000 clones, around 86% found once. With respect to this clone: Its specificity is unknown.

This clonotype was obtained from an adult with an advanced solid tumor such as melanoma, head and neck, liver or kidney cancer. The sample here was CD4+ or CD8+ T cells sorted from blood, taken in a trial of the OX40 agonist ivuxolimab. The J gene is TRBJ2-1, the V gene TRBV7-8, with TRBD1 matching 7 bases. Written as DNA, the CDR3 is TGTGCCAGCAGCTTTACAGGGGACGGGTACGATGAGCAGTTCTTC. Translated: CASSFTGDGYDEQFF.